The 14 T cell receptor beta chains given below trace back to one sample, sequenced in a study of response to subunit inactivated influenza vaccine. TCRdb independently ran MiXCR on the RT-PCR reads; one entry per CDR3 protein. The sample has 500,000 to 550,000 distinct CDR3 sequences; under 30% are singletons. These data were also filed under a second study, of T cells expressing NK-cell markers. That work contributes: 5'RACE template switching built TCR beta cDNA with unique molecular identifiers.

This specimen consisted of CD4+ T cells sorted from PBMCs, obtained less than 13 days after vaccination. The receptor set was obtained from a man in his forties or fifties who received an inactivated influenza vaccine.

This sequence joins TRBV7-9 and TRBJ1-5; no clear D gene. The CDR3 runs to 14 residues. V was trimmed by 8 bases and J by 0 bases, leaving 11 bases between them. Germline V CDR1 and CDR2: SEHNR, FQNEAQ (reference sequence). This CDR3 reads CASQAASSNQPQHF. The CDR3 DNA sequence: TGTGCCAGCCAAGCTGCGAGTAGCAATCAGCCCCAGCATTTT.

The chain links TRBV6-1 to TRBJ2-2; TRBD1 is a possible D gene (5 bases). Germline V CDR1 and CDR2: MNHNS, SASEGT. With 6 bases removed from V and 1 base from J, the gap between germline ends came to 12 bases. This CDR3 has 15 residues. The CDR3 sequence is CASRGEVLNTGELFF. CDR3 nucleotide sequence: TGTGCCAGCAGAGGGGAAGTATTGAACACCGGGGAGCTGTTTTTT.

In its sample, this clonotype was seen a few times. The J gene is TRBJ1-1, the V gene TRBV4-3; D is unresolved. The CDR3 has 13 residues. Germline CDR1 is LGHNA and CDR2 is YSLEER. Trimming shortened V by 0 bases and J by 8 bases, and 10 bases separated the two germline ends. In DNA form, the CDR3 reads TGCGCCAGCAGCCAAGAGCTCCCCTCAGAAGCTTTCTTT. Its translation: CASSQELPSEAFF.

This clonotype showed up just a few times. CDR3 loop: CASSQDHGHTYNEQFF. CDR3 DNA sequence: TGTGCCAGCAGCCAAGATCACGGACATACCTACAATGAGCAGTTCTTC. This chain connects TRBV3-1 to TRBJ2-1; possible D gene TRBD1, 5 bases. V was pared by 0 bases and J by 2 bases, with 11 bases between. Germline assignment: CDR1 LGHDT and CDR2 YNNKEL (reference sequence). This CDR3 spans 16 amino acids.

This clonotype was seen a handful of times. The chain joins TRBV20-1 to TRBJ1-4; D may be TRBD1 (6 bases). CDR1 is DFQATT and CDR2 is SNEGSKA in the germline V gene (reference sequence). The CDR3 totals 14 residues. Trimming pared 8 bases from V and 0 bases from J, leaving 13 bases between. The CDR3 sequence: CSKSRGPTNEKLFF. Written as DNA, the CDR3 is TGCAGTAAAAGCAGGGGCCCAACTAATGAAAAACTGTTTTTT.

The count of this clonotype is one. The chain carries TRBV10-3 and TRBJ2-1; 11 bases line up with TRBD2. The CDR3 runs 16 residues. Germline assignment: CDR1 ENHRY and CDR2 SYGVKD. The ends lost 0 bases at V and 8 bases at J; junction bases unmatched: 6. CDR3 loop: CAISESTSGSSYEQFF. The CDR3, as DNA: TGTGCCATCAGTGAGTCAACTAGCGGGAGTTCGTATGAGCAGTTCTTC.

The CDR3 is CASSPPPGSYNEQFF. CDR3 nucleotide sequence: TGTGCCAGCAGCCCCCCTCCGGGTTCCTACAATGAGCAGTTCTTC. This rearrangement joins TRBV7-2 to TRBJ2-1, with unresolved D. Germline CDR1 is SGHTA and CDR2 is FQGNSA. V lost 5 bases to trimming and J lost 1 base, with 12 bases between them. The CDR3 is 15 amino acids.

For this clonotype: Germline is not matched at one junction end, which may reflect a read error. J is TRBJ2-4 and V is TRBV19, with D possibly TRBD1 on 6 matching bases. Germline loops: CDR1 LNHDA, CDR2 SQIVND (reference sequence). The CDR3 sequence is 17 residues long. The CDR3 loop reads CASSIRQARGAQNIQYF. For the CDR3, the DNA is TGTGCCAGTAGTATTAGACAGGCCCGTGGAGCCCAAAACATTCAGTACTTC.

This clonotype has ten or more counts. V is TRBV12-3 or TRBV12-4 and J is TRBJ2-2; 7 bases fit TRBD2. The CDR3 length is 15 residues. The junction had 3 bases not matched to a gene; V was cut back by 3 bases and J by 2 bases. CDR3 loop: CASSLGGKNTGELFF. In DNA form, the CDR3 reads TGTGCCAGCAGTTTGGGAGGGAAAAACACCGGGGAGCTGTTTTTT.

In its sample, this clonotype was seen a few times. The CDR3 sequence: CASTGQGKNEQYF. As DNA, the CDR3 is TGTGCCAGCACCGGGCAGGGGAAGAACGAGCAGTACTTC. The chain couples TRBV11-2 to TRBJ2-7; D perhaps matches TRBD1 (6 bases). In germline, CDR1 is SGHAT, CDR2 FQNNGV. CDR3 length equals 13 residues. V was clipped by 7 bases and J by 5 bases, with 15 bases between them.

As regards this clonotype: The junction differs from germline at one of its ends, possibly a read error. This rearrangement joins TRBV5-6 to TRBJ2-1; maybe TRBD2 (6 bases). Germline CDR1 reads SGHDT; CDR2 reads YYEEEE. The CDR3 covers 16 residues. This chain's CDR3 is CASSWASAVSYNAQFF. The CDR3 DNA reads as TGTGCCAGCAGCTGGGCTAGCGCGGTCTCCTACAATGCGCAGTTCTTC.

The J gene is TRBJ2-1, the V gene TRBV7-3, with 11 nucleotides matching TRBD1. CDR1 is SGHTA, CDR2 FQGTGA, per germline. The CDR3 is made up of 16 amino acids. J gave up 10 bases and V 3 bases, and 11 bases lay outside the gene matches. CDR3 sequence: CASSLRTGGVMREQFF. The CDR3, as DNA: TGTGCCAGCAGCTTGAGGACAGGGGGCGTGATGCGGGAGCAGTTCTTC.

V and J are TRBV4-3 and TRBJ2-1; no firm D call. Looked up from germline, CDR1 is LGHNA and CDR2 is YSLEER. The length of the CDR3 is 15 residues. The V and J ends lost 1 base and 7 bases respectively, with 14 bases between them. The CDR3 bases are TGCGCCAGCAGCCAAGCGGTCTCCCCAGAGAATGAGCAGTTCTTC. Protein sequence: CASSQAVSPENEQFF.

The DNA of the CDR3 is TGCAGTGCTAGGGGACCGAAGGGTTGGTTCGATGAGCAGTTCTTC. The encoded protein is CSARGPKGWFDEQFF. This chain joins TRBV20-1 and TRBJ2-1; D possibly uses TRBD1 or TRBD2 (5 bases each). The CDR3 is made up of 15 amino acids. Looked up from germline, CDR1 is DFQATT and CDR2 is SNEGSKA (reference sequence). The V gene lost 3 bases and the J gene lost 8 bases, with 20 bases spanning the gap.